This T cell receptor (beta chain) was captured in a study of blood T cell repertoires in COVID-19. Study as a whole: Italy, Spain and the United States were the sources of the convalescent and acute COVID-19 samples. PBMCs, B-cell-depleted T cells, or T cells provided the cDNA or gDNA that made up the material.

Source study methods: Estimated nucleated cell counts came from reference gene primer amplification. Assay used: immunoSEQ multiplex PCR; TCRdb lists only in-frame clones, some missing. V and J calls and clone size are given by that table; D and trimming were obtained from the DNA. The table records tens of thousands of clones, approximately 80% of them present only once. The germline CDR1 and CDR2 sequences are MNHEY and SVGAGI. The CDR3 sequence is 13 residues long. J gave up 4 bases and V 6 bases, and 3 bases lay outside the gene matches. Input material: peripheral blood. J is TRBJ1-1 and V is TRBV6-5, with 9 bases fitting TRBD1. This receptor was obtained from an older woman with acute or convalescent COVID-19. The CDR3 nucleotides are TGTGCCAGCAGCAGGACAGGGGTCACTGAAGCTTTCTTT. Residues: CASSRTGVTEAFF.